The 16 T cell receptor beta chains presented below share a single source sample, sequenced in a study of CD8 T cells in ankylosing spondylitis. TCRdb independently ran MiXCR on the 5' RACE reads; one entry per CDR3 protein. The sample holds a few hundred thousand distinct CDR3 sequences, more than 20% seen once. What was sequenced was blood, either unsorted or a sorted T cell fraction (not recorded which). The receptors were gathered from a male donor with ankylosing spondylitis or in good health (not recorded which).

There are a few counts of this clonotype. The V gene is TRBV20-1, the J gene TRBJ1-4, with 7 bases aligning to TRBD1. The ends lost 2 bases at V and 7 bases at J; junction bases unmatched: 7. The CDR3 has 14 amino acids. CDR1 and CDR2 from the germline V gene are DFQATT and SNEGSKA (reference sequence). The CDR3 loop reads CSARRGTAPEKLFF. As DNA, the CDR3 is TGCAGTGCTAGACGCGGGACAGCGCCTGAAAAACTGTTTTTT.

This chain connects TRBV7-2 to TRBJ1-5; D gene ambiguous. Germline V gene lookup returns CDR1 SGHTA and CDR2 FQGNSA. V lost 1 base and J 4 bases, leaving 8 bases between the germline ends. The CDR3 length is 14 residues. The CDR3 spells CASSLGGTNQPQHF. The CDR3 DNA reads as TGTGCCAGCAGCTTAGGCGGAACTAATCAGCCCCAGCATTTT.

This clonotype was found a few times. The genes are TRBV24-1 and TRBJ2-5, with D possibly being TRBD2 (6 bases). The ends were cut back, 0 bases at V and 3 bases at J, with 22 bases in the middle. CDR3 length: 19 amino acids. CDR1 is KGHDR and CDR2 is SFDVKD in the germline V gene. The CDR3 nucleotides read TGTGCCACCAGTGATTTGCAAATTGGAGGGATATTGGGTAAAGAGACCCAGTACTTC. Translation: CATSDLQIGGILGKETQYF.

This clonotype was seen more than once but under ten times. This sequence joins TRBV20-1 and TRBJ2-3; D may be TRBD1 (6 bases). V was clipped by 6 bases and J by 2 bases, with 12 bases between them. CDR1 is DFQATT and CDR2 is SNEGSKA in the germline V gene (reference sequence). This CDR3 contains 13 residues. DNA of the CDR3: TGCAGTGCAACCGGGACATACACAGATACGCAGTATTTT. This gives the protein CSATGTYTDTQYF.

The gene calls are TRBV10-3 and TRBJ1-2, with D possibly matching TRBD1 (5 bases). The CDR3 runs 13 residues. The germline V gene encodes CDR1 ENHRY and CDR2 SYGVKD. V lost 7 bases, J lost 7 bases, and 16 bases lay in between. CDR3 bases: TGTGCCATCACGGGGGGGAAGGAAGGTGGCTACACCTTC. This sequence encodes CAITGGKEGGYTF.

The table lists this clonotype with many counts. The V gene is TRBV10-3, the J gene TRBJ2-1; weak D call: TRBD2 (5 bases). The CDR3 sequence is 15 residues long. V was trimmed by 2 bases and J by 8 bases, leaving 16 bases between them. In germline, CDR1 is ENHRY, CDR2 SYGVKD. The DNA of the CDR3 is TGTGCCATCAGTGAGATTCGGGGTACTAAAGATGAGCAGTTCTTC. Residues: CAISEIRGTKDEQFF.

Only a few counts were recorded for this clonotype. This rearrangement joins TRBV29-1 to TRBJ2-3; a weak D match, TRBD1 (6 bases). The CDR3 is 15 residues long. In germline, CDR1 is SQVTM, CDR2 ANQGSEA. Trimming cost V 6 bases and J 0 bases, with 16 bases left between them. The CDR3 DNA is TGCAGCGTCAAACACGGACAGCAGAGCACAGATACGCAGTATTTT. Translation: CSVKHGQQSTDTQYF.

This clonotype was detected ten times or more. This chain connects TRBV4-1 to TRBJ2-7, with D perhaps assigned TRBD1 or TRBD2 (5 bases each). Trimming left V 0 bases short and J 1 base short, with 16 bases between. Germline-derived CDR1 and CDR2 are MGHRA and YSYEKL. The CDR3 runs to 17 residues. CDR3 nucleotides: TGCGCCAGCAGCCAAGATCACGGGACGGCGACTTCCTACGAGCAGTACTTC. Encoded protein: CASSQDHGTATSYEQYF.

The J gene is TRBJ2-1, the V gene TRBV12-3 or TRBV12-4; D is unclear. This CDR3 is 14 amino acids long. The V end was cut by 3 bases, the J end by 5 bases, with 11 bases between. Written as DNA, the CDR3 is TGTGCCAGCAGTTTTTGGGGTCTGGACAATGAGCAGTTCTTC. Translated: CASSFWGLDNEQFF.

This clonotype was counted many times. The chain joins TRBV18 to TRBJ1-2; tentatively, D is TRBD1 (6 bases). CDR3 size: 16 residues. V was pared by 6 bases and J by 7 bases, with 24 bases between. Germline V gene sequence: CDR1 KGHSH, CDR2 LQKENI. The CDR3 loop is CASSQTRGGGGGGYTF. For the CDR3, the DNA is TGTGCCAGCTCTCAAACCCGCGGCGGGGGCGGAGGTGGCTACACCTTC.

The J gene is TRBJ2-1, the V gene TRBV29-1; D perhaps matches TRBD1 (6 bases). V gave up 4 bases and J gave up 14 bases, with 21 bases separating them. CDR3 size: 13 residues. Germline CDR1 and CDR2: SQVTM and ANQGSEA. CDR3 nucleotides: TGCAGCGTTGTGTCAGGGACAAACTCGGAGGAGTTCTTC. This encodes CSVVSGTNSEEFF.

CDR3 loop: CASSARESEAFF. CDR3 nucleotide sequence: TGTGCCAGCAGTGCCCGGGAGTCGGAAGCTTTCTTT. The chain joins TRBV6-1 to TRBJ1-1; no reliable D call. V gave up 4 bases and J gave up 8 bases, with 11 bases separating them. This CDR3 is built from 12 residues. The germline gives CDR1 MNHNS, CDR2 SASEGT.

At least ten counts were recorded for this clonotype. The J gene is TRBJ2-1, the V gene TRBV20-1, with 10 bases that match TRBD2. Unmatched junction bases numbered 8, after V lost 6 bases and J lost 3 bases. There are 15 residues in the CDR3. Germline V CDR1 and CDR2: DFQATT, SNEGSKA (reference sequence). The CDR3 region is CSAPRPSGGYNEQFF. CDR3 nucleotide sequence: TGCAGTGCCCCACGTCCTAGCGGGGGCTACAATGAGCAGTTCTTC.

The V gene is TRBV5-4, the J gene TRBJ2-2, with D possibly being TRBD2 (6 bases). Germline CDR1 and CDR2: SGHNT and YYREEE (reference sequence). The germline V and J ends were trimmed by 3 bases and 2 bases, with 14 bases remaining between them. The CDR3 is made up of 16 amino acids. The CDR3 loop reads CASSWGGGFNTGELFF. The CDR3, as DNA: TGTGCCAGCAGCTGGGGAGGCGGGTTCAACACCGGGGAGCTGTTTTTT.

This clonotype turned up a few times. The V and J genes are TRBV6-5 and TRBJ2-1; 11 bases match TRBD2. With V trimmed by 0 bases and J by 7 bases, 5 bases remained unmatched. Germline loops: CDR1 MNHEY, CDR2 SVGAGI. CDR3 length equals 16 residues. The CDR3 DNA sequence: TGTGCCAGCAGTTACTCCGCTAGCGGGGGGTCAAATGAGCAGTTCTTC. Its translation is CASSYSASGGSNEQFF.

This clonotype has ten or more counts. The J gene is TRBJ1-1, the V gene TRBV20-1; a weak D match, TRBD1 (5 bases). Germline V gives CDR1 DFQATT, CDR2 SNEGSKA (reference sequence). V lost 3 bases, J lost 7 bases, and 12 bases lay in between. The CDR3 has 12 amino acids. CDR3 loop: CSARWDEDEAFF. The DNA of the CDR3 is TGCAGTGCTAGGTGGGACGAGGATGAAGCTTTCTTT.